The clone carrying this TCR beta chain was detected only once. Antigen unknown. The record originates from a study of T cell responses to AZD1222 COVID-19 vaccine. General observations from the study: No day 14 peak samples; only post-peak repertoires were characterized.

This CDR3 has 14 amino acids. CDR1 and CDR2 from the germline V gene are GTSNPN and SVGIG (reference sequence). V lost 0 bases and J lost 4, with 12 bases in between. Here immunoSEQ multiplex PCR was the method, and the copy in TCRdb shows in-frame clones only, minus some. Of roughly 150,000 clones listed, about 94% were seen once; the top ten hold around 3.6%. This receptor was taken from an adult in good health. The sequencing used peripheral blood, collected on day 0 of AZD1222 vaccination. The V gene is TRBV30, the J gene TRBJ1-2; D gene unclear. The CDR3, as DNA: TGTGCCTGGAGTGTCCGACGGCTGAGCTATGGCTACACCTTC. It codes for CAWSVRRLSYGYTF.